The 23 T cell receptor beta chains below come from one sample, sequenced in a study of blood T cell repertoires in COVID-19. The data were produced by immunoSEQ multiplex PCR, yet TCRdb's version contains in-frame clones alone and is incomplete. The sample holds about 470,000 clones, about nine tenths seen once. The sequencing sample was made of PBMCs or T cells enriched from blood (not recorded which). These TCRs come from a woman younger than 35 who had recovered from COVID-19.

The J gene is TRBJ1-4, the V gene TRBV15; D unresolved. The V end was cut by 5 bases, the J end by 11 bases, with 12 bases between. This CDR3 region has 12 residues. Germline-derived CDR1 and CDR2 are LNHNV and YYDKDF (reference sequence). In DNA, the CDR3 is TGTGCCACCAGCGCCCACTCGGAGAAACTGTTTTTT. The encoded protein is CATSAHSEKLFF.

This chain connects TRBV11-2 to TRBJ1-3; D is ambiguous. Between the trimmed V and J ends, which lost 5 bases and 0 bases, there was a span of 11 bases. Germline V lookup: CDR1 SGHAT, CDR2 FQNNGV. The CDR3 has 15 residues. Here the CDR3 reads CASSPDGASGNTIYF. CDR3 coding DNA: TGTGCCAGCAGCCCAGACGGAGCCTCTGGAAACACCATATATTTT.

The gene calls are TRBV20-1 and TRBJ2-5, with 7 bases fitting TRBD2. V trimming: 3 bases; J trimming: 2 bases; junction bases outside the gene matches: 6. Looked up from germline, CDR1 is DFQATT and CDR2 is SNEGSKA (reference sequence). This CDR3 has 14 amino acids. CDR3 in amino acids: CSASSLAVQETQYF. CDR3 in DNA: TGCAGTGCTAGTTCCCTAGCGGTTCAAGAGACCCAGTACTTC.

V usage is TRBV29-1 and J usage is TRBJ2-2; 8 bases match TRBD2. CDR3 length: 14 residues. After removal of 1 base from V and 13 bases from J, the junction contained 11 bases not matched to a gene. CDR1 SQVTM and CDR2 ANQGSEA come from the germline V gene. The CDR3 sequence: CSVEGERNREGLFF. The CDR3 DNA reads TGCAGCGTTGAAGGGGAGAGAAACCGGGAGGGGCTGTTTTTT.

This clone has just a few counts. The chain couples TRBV4-1 to TRBJ1-4, with D unclear. The CDR3 runs 14 residues. The germline gives CDR1 MGHRA, CDR2 YSYEKL. With 1 base removed from V and 4 bases from J, the gap between germline ends came to 7 bases. The CDR3 nucleotides are TGCGCCAGCAGCCAAGTAGTTATTAATGAAAAACTGTTTTTT. The encoded protein is CASSQVVINEKLFF.

This CDR3 reads CASSEGTGYGYTF. CDR3 coding DNA: TGTGCCAGCAGTGAGGGGACAGGCTATGGCTACACCTTC. The gene calls are TRBV6-1 and TRBJ1-2; 8 bases fit TRBD1. Germline-derived CDR1 and CDR2 are MNHNS and SASEGT. This CDR3 is built from 13 residues. V lost 3 bases, J lost 4 bases, and 1 base stayed unmatched.

The genes are TRBV6-5 and TRBJ1-1; the D gene is possibly TRBD1 (6 bases). From germline, CDR1 is MNHEY and CDR2 SVGAGI. The CDR3 sequence is 13 residues long. Trimming shortened V by 8 bases and J by 5 bases, and 15 bases separated the two germline ends. CDR3 coding DNA: TGTGCCAGCCGCGTCACACAGGGAACTGAAGCTTTCTTT. It codes for CASRVTQGTEAFF.

This clone occurred a few times. V usage is TRBV12-3 or TRBV12-4 and J usage is TRBJ2-7; tentative D call: TRBD1 (5 bases). CDR3 length equals 12 residues. The V end lost 1 base, the J end lost 12 bases, and 13 bases lay between the germline ends. CDR3 DNA sequence: TGTGCCAGCAGTTTAGGGACCGGTAGGGGGTACTTC. As protein: CASSLGTGRGYF.

The J gene is TRBJ1-5, the V gene TRBV28, with 11 bases identical to TRBD1. Trimming removed 8 bases from V and 4 bases from J; junction bases left unmatched: 22. This CDR3 spans 20 amino acids. Germline V gene lookup returns CDR1 MDHEN and CDR2 SYDVKM. The CDR3 spells CASDKRRGQGGIGRNQPQHF. DNA of the CDR3: TGTGCCAGCGATAAACGCAGGGGACAGGGGGGAATTGGTAGGAATCAGCCCCAGCATTTT.

The chain combines TRBV5-1 with TRBJ2-3; 9 bases line up with TRBD2. The CDR3 runs to 15 residues. Losses at the gene ends were 4 bases for V and 2 bases for J; bases not matched to a gene: 5. CDR1 and CDR2 from the germline V gene are SGHRS and YFSETQ. The CDR3: CASSPTSGSTDTQYF. CDR3 DNA: TGCGCCAGCAGCCCGACTAGCGGTTCCACAGATACGCAGTATTTT.

This sequence joins TRBV4-1 and TRBJ1-2; D perhaps matches TRBD1 (5 bases). There are 16 residues in the CDR3. Per the germline V gene, CDR1 is MGHRA and CDR2 is YSYEKL. V gave up 2 bases and J gave up 11 bases, with 24 bases separating them. CDR3 amino acids: CASSQIISGTHEGYTF. CDR3 coding DNA: TGCGCCAGCAGCCAAATCATAAGCGGGACTCACGAGGGGTACACCTTC.

The rearrangement links TRBV5-1 to TRBJ2-7, with D perhaps TRBD1 (6 bases). Germline CDR1 and CDR2: SGHRS and YFSETQ. CDR3 length: 14 residues. V was pared by 2 bases and J by 0 bases, with 9 bases between. The CDR3 here is CASSLQGNSYEQYF. CDR3 in DNA: TGCGCCAGCAGCTTACAGGGAAACTCCTACGAGCAGTACTTC. The full variable domain, with the rest looked up from reference TRBV5-1 and TRBJ2-7, is KAGVTQTPRYLIKTRGQQVTLSCSPISGHRSVSWYQQTPGQGLQFLFEYFSETQRNKGNFPGRFSGRQFSNSRSEMNVSTLELGDSALYLCASSLQGNSYEQYFGPGTRLTVT.

This chain uses TRBV27 with TRBJ2-5; the D gene is possibly TRBD2 (5 bases). This CDR3 has 17 amino acids. Germline CDR1 is MNHEY and CDR2 is SMNVEV (reference sequence). Trimming left V 4 bases short and J 2 bases short, with 20 bases between. CDR3 sequence: CASSSHSSPIRQETQYF. DNA of the CDR3: TGTGCCAGCAGTTCGCATTCTAGCCCAATCCGACAAGAGACCCAGTACTTC.

J is TRBJ2-5 and V is TRBV6-5, with TRBD1 identical over 7 bases. CDR1 MNHEY and CDR2 SVGAGI come from the germline V gene. The CDR3 runs to 13 residues. V lost 6 bases to trimming and J lost 9 bases; unmatched junction nucleotides: 10. CDR3 sequence reads: CASRVTGQGAQYF. The CDR3 DNA reads TGTGCCAGCAGGGTCACAGGGCAGGGGGCCCAGTACTTC.

The V gene is TRBV29-1, the J gene TRBJ1-3; 7 bases align to TRBD1. CDR3 size: 11 residues. The V and J ends lost 6 bases and 4 bases, in that order; junction bases with no gene match: 0. CDR1 is SQVTM, CDR2 ANQGSEA, per germline. This chain's CDR3 is CSVTGGNTIYF. The CDR3, as DNA: TGCAGCGTGACAGGGGGAAACACCATATATTTT.

This clone showed up just a few times. The chain is built from TRBV5-1 and TRBJ1-1, with a tentative D call TRBD1 (5 bases). The CDR3 covers 13 residues. Germline assignment: CDR1 SGHRS and CDR2 YFSETQ. Trimming removed 4 bases at V and 4 bases at J, with 11 bases between. CDR3 sequence: CASSPMGGTEAFF. The CDR3 DNA sequence: TGCGCCAGCAGCCCCATGGGGGGCACTGAAGCTTTCTTT.

The rearrangement links TRBV5-1 to TRBJ2-3; possible D gene TRBD2, 6 bases. CDR3 length equals 14 residues. The V gene lost 6 bases and the J gene lost 3 bases, with 14 bases spanning the gap. Germline CDR1 and CDR2: SGHRS and YFSETQ. As DNA, the CDR3 is TGCGCCAGCAACCAACCGGGGGTGACAGATACGCAGTATTTT. As protein: CASNQPGVTDTQYF.

CDR3 sequence (DNA): TGTGCCAGTAGGCCTAGGGAGGTAGGCACTGAAGCTTTCTTT. Its translation: CASRPREVGTEAFF. The rearrangement links TRBV19 to TRBJ1-1; no reliable D call. Germline V lookup: CDR1 LNHDA, CDR2 SQIVND (reference sequence). Between the trimmed V and J ends, which lost 6 bases and 4 bases, there was a span of 15 bases. The CDR3 loop spans 14 amino acids.

This chain links TRBV18 with TRBJ2-7, with D tentatively TRBD1 (6 bases). This CDR3 has 15 amino acids. Germline CDR1 is KGHSH and CDR2 is LQKENI. V was trimmed by 0 bases and J by 4 bases, leaving 13 bases between them. Written as DNA, the CDR3 is TGTGCCAGCTCACCACCGAGGTCTCAGGGGTACGAGCAGTACTTC. Translating gives CASSPPRSQGYEQYF.

The chain has TRBV6-1 and TRBJ2-1; 7 bases map to TRBD1. Trimming removed 2 bases from V and 5 bases from J; junction bases left unmatched: 12. The CDR3 loop spans 17 amino acids. The germline V gene has CDR1 MNHNS and CDR2 SASEGT. CDR3 in amino acids: CASSESNWGTVNNEQFF. CDR3 nucleotide sequence: TGTGCCAGCAGTGAAAGTAACTGGGGGACAGTTAACAATGAGCAGTTCTTC.

V usage is TRBV4-1 and J usage is TRBJ2-5; TRBD2 aligns across 8 bases. The CDR3 covers 16 residues. Per germline, CDR1 MGHRA and CDR2 YSYEKL. Trimming at V came to 0 bases and at J to 4 bases, leaving 7 bases not matched to a gene. CDR3 sequence (DNA): TGCGCCAGCAGCCAAGATCACGGGGGGGCCTCAGAGACCCAGTACTTC. Translating it yields CASSQDHGGASETQYF.

The chain couples TRBV5-1 to TRBJ2-1, with unresolved D. The CDR3 totals 13 residues. CDR1 SGHRS and CDR2 YFSETQ come from the germline V gene. Between the trimmed V and J ends, which lost 0 bases and 5 bases, there was a span of 6 bases. CDR3 bases: TGCGCCAGCAGCTTGGTTGTAGACAATGAGCAGTTCTTC. Translating it yields CASSLVVDNEQFF.

This clone was observed once. The rearrangement links TRBV7-2 to TRBJ2-7; D gene ambiguous. V lost 1 base and J 3 bases, leaving 7 bases between the germline ends. Germline V CDR1 and CDR2: SGHTA, FQGNSA. This CDR3 comprises 13 residues. The CDR3: CASSLGGNYEQYF. The DNA of the CDR3 is TGTGCCAGCAGCTTAGGTGGCAACTACGAGCAGTACTTC. Supplemented by reference TRBV7-2 and TRBJ2-7, the full variable domain reads GAGVSQSPSNKVTEKGKDVELRCDPISGHTALYWYRQSLGQGLEFLIYFQGNSAPDKSGLPSDRFSAERTGGSVSTLTIQRTQQEDSAVYLCASSLGGNYEQYFGPGTRLTVT.